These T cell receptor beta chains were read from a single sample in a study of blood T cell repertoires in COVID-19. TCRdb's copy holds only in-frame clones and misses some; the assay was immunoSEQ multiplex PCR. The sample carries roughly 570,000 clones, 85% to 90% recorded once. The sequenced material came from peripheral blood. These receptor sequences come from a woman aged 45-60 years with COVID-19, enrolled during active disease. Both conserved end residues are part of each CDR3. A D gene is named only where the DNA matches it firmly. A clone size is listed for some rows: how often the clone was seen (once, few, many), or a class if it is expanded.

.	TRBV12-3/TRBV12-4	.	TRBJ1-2	CASSLGQEYGYTF	TGTGCCAGCAGTTTAGGACAGGAGTATGGCTACACCTTC
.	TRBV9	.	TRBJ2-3	CASSAEVGTDTQYF	TGTGCCAGCAGCGCCGAGGTGGGCACAGATACGCAGTATTTT
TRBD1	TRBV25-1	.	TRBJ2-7	CASSEAGTGPYEQYF	TGTGCCAGCAGTGAAGCCGGGACAGGGCCCTACGAGCAGTACTTC
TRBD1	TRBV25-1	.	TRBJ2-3	CASSESRTGGADTQYF	TGTGCCAGCAGTGAATCTCGGACAGGTGGGGCAGATACGCAGTATTTT
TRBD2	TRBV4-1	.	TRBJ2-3	CASSPGTSGGITDTQYF	TGCGCCAGCAGCCCGGGGACTAGCGGGGGTATCACAGATACGCAGTATTTT
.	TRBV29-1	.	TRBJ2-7	CSVVAAQDYEQYF	TGCAGCGTTGTAGCAGCCCAAGACTACGAGCAGTACTTC
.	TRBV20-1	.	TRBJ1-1	CSASETGTEAFF	TGCAGTGCTAGTGAGACTGGCACTGAAGCTTTCTTT
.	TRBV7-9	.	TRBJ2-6	CASQSPEEFWGANVLTF	TGTGCCAGCCAATCCCCTGAAGAGTTTTGGGGGGCCAACGTCCTGACTTTC
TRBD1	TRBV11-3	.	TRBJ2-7	CASSRGQGASYEQYF	TGTGCCAGCAGCAGAGGACAGGGGGCCTCCTACGAGCAGTACTTC
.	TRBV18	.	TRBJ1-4	CASSSGSPRTNEKLFF	TGTGCCAGCTCATCCGGGAGCCCGAGGACTAATGAAAAACTGTTTTTT
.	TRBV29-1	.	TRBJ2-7	CSVELAGQSYEQYF	TGCAGCGTTGAATTGGCAGGGCAATCCTACGAGCAGTACTTC
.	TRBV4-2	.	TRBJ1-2	CASSQDLSEYYGYTF	TGTGCCAGCAGCCAAGATCTAAGCGAGTACTATGGCTACACCTTC
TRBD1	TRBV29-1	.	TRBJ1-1	CSEFYRGTGTEAFF	TGCAGCGAATTTTACAGGGGAACGGGCACTGAAGCTTTCTTT
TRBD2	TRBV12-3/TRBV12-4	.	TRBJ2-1	CASSPTSGSNKFF	TGTGCCAGCAGTCCAACTAGCGGGTCTAACAAGTTCTTC
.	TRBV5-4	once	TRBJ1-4	CASSAGGLVEKLFF	TGTGCCAGCAGCGCCGGGGGGTTGGTTGAAAAACTGTTTTTT
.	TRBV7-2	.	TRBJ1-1	CASSLARIAEAFF	TGTGCCAGCAGCTTAGCGCGTATCGCCGAAGCTTTCTTT
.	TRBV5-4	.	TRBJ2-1	CASRGAGYNEQFF	TGTGCCAGCAGGGGGGCCGGGTACAATGAGCAGTTCTTC
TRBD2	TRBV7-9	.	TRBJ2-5	CASSLVPAGLQETQYF	TGTGCCAGCAGCTTAGTTCCAGCGGGGCTTCAAGAGACCCAGTACTTC
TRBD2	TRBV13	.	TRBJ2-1	CASSSQRDYPNNEQFF	TGTGCCAGCAGCTCCCAACGGGACTATCCAAACAATGAGCAGTTCTTC
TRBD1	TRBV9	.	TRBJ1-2	CASSAKDRVYGYTF	TGTGCCAGCAGTGCAAAGGACAGGGTCTATGGCTACACCTTC
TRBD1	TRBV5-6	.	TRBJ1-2	CASSLVGQDGYTF	TGTGCCAGCAGCCTAGTGGGACAGGACGGCTACACCTTC
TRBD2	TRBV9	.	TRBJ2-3	CASSVYSGGTDTQYF	TGTGCCAGCAGCGTCTATAGCGGGGGCACAGATACGCAGTATTTT
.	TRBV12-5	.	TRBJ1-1	CASAYKGEAEAFF	TGTGCTAGTGCTTATAAGGGAGAAGCTGAAGCTTTCTTT
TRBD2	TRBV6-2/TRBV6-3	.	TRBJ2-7	CASSRPGGGSYEQYF	TGTGCCAGCAGCCGTCCGGGCGGGGGCTCCTACGAGCAGTACTTC
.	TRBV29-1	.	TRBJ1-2	CSFRPGGNYGYTF	TGCAGCTTCCGACCCGGCGGAAACTATGGCTACACCTTC
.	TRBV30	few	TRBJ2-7	CAWSVGPGVSYEQYF	TGTGCCTGGAGTGTAGGTCCCGGGGTTTCCTACGAGCAGTACTTC
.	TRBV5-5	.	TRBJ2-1	CASSSLGADEQFF	TGTGCCAGCAGCTCCTTAGGGGCGGATGAGCAGTTCTTC
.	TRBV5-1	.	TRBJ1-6	CASAGGGTNSPLHF	TGCGCCAGTGCAGGAGGTGGGACAAATTCACCCCTCCACTTT
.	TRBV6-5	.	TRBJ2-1	CASRHLQGGEQFF	TGTGCCAGCAGGCACTTACAGGGTGGTGAGCAGTTCTTC
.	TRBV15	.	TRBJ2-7	CATGLGVGYEQYF	TGTGCCACCGGTCTAGGAGTCGGCTACGAGCAGTACTTC
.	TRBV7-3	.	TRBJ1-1	CASSLTGGTEAFF	TGTGCCAGCAGCTTAACAGGGGGCACTGAAGCTTTCTTT
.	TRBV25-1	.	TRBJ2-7	CASSEYYQGDEQYF	TGTGCCAGCAGTGAATATTACCAGGGCGACGAGCAGTACTTC
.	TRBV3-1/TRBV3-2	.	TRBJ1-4	CASSQAQPGEKLFF	TGTGCCAGCAGCCAAGCCCAGCCGGGTGAAAAACTGTTTTTT
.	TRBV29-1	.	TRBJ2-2	CSVGGLTNTGELFF	TGCAGCGTTGGGGGACTGACGAACACCGGGGAGCTGTTTTTT
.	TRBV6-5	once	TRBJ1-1	CASSLTASHQAFF	TGTGCCAGCAGTCTGACAGCCAGTCATCAAGCTTTCTTT
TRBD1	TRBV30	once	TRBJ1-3	CAWSSGGTIYF	TGTGCCTGGAGTTCAGGGGGCACCATATATTTT
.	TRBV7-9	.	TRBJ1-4	CASRGTSLPNEKLFF	TGTGCCAGCAGGGGCACTTCGCTGCCTAATGAAAAACTGTTTTTT
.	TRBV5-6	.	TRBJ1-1	CASSLGTHEGATEAFF	TGTGCCAGCAGCTTGGGGACCCATGAGGGCGCCACTGAAGCTTTCTTT
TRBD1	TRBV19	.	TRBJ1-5	CASLPRTGTNQPQHF	TGTGCCAGCCTTCCCAGGACAGGGACCAATCAGCCCCAGCATTTT
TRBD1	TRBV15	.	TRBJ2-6	CAILGTGSGANVLTF	TGTGCCATCCTCGGGACAGGGTCGGGGGCCAACGTCCTGACTTTC
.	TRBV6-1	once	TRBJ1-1	CASSESAGILDTEAFF	TGTGCCAGCAGTGAGTCGGCAGGGATTTTAGACACTGAAGCTTTCTTT
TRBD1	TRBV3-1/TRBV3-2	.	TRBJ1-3	CASSPGTGENTIYF	TGTGCCAGCAGCCCAGGGACAGGGGAAAACACCATATATTTT
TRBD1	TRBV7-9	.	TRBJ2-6	CAGSLPGQARSGANVLTF	TGTGCGGGCAGCTTGCCGGGACAGGCCCGCTCTGGGGCCAACGTCCTGACTTTC
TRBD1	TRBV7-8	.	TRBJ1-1	CASSLEQGATEAFF	TGTGCCAGCAGCTTAGAGCAGGGGGCGACTGAAGCTTTCTTT
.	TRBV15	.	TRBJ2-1	CATSREVVSSFYNEQFF	TGTGCCACCAGCAGAGAAGTAGTGTCGTCATTCTACAATGAGCAGTTCTTC
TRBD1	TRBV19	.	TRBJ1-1	CASSRDREYTEAFF	TGTGCCAGTAGCCGGGACAGGGAGTACACTGAAGCTTTCTTT
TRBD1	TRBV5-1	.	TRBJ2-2	CASSIAGTGGGSGELFF	TGCGCCAGCAGCATCGCCGGGACAGGGGGCGGAAGCGGGGAGCTGTTTTTT
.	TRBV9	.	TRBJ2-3	CASSVAGDADTQYF	TGTGCCAGCAGCGTTGCAGGGGACGCAGATACGCAGTATTTT
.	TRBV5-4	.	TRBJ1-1	CASSWGIRGYGTEAFF	TGTGCCAGCAGCTGGGGGATCAGGGGCTATGGCACTGAAGCTTTCTTT
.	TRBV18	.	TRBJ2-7	CASSPPAEFAGFREQYF	TGTGCCAGCTCACCACCGGCGGAATTCGCGGGGTTTCGCGAGCAGTACTTC
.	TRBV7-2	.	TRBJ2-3	CASSSDRLTDTQYF	TGTGCCAGCAGCTCAGACAGGCTAACAGATACGCAGTATTTT
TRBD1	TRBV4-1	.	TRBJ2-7	CASSHTTGAYEQYF	TGCGCCAGCAGCCACACGACAGGGGCTTACGAGCAGTACTTC
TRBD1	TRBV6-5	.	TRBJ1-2	CASRKTGGDHTF	TGTGCCAGCAGAAAGACAGGGGGTGACCACACCTTC
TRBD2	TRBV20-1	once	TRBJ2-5	CSASSGGTQETQYF	TGCAGTGCTAGTAGCGGGGGGACTCAAGAGACCCAGTACTTC
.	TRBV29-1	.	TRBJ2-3	CSARRADTQYF	TGCAGTGCCCGGAGGGCAGATACGCAGTATTTT
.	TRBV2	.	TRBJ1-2	CASSEMGEGGYTF	TGTGCCAGCAGTGAGATGGGAGAGGGTGGCTACACCTTC
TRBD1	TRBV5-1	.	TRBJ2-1	CASSARQGRTEQFF	TGCGCCAGCAGCGCCCGACAGGGGCGGACTGAGCAGTTCTTC
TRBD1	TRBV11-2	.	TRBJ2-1	CASSIQGAGGNEQFF	TGTGCCAGCAGCATACAGGGGGCCGGCGGCAATGAGCAGTTCTTC